This entry describes one TCR beta chain. As yet, its antigen is unknown. The data were taken from a study of blood T cells in healthy people across ages. General study results and limits: Older age went with lower TCR beta diversity per million T cells, in a roughly linear way.

The CDR3 runs 14 residues. V lost 6 bases, J lost 0 bases, and 12 bases lay in between. Germline V gene lookup returns CDR1 DFQATT and CDR2 SNEGSKA (reference sequence). Next came a second PCR, run for about 6 to 12 cycles, which used a sample-barcoded 5' primer along with a J-beta primer mix. TCRdb reprocessed the 5' RACE reads via MiXCR and lists one record per CDR3 protein. In the table there are around 1,800,000 distinct CDR3 sequences, 35% to 50% of which are singletons. The sequencing sample was made of blood. The sequence was collected from a human donor in good health. The chain is built from TRBV20-1 and TRBJ2-1; D is unresolved. CDR3 in DNA: TGCAGTGCCCCCCTGGCCGACTCCTACAATGAGCAGTTCTTC. This translates into CSAPLADSYNEQFF.